The TCR beta chain under discussion was sequenced for a study of blood T cells in healthy people across ages. Across the study: In model experiments, template switching was able to capture about one barcoded beta molecule for every two T cells that were present.

Notes on this clonotype: Its antigen is currently unknown.

With a J-beta primer mix and a sample-barcoded 5' primer, a second PCR ran 7 to 11 cycles. One entry per CDR3 protein, called by TCRdb with MiXCR from the 5' RACE reads. The top ten clones hold roughly 7.7% of a sample with over a million distinct CDR3 sequences, 42% of them seen once. General study points: The study found TCR beta diversity correlated strongly with naive T cell percentage.

Each of the donors had roughly 9.3 milliliters of peripheral blood drawn into EDTA-treated Vacutainer tubes. Isolation per sample recovered at least 7 million PBMCs. The clonotype was recovered from a woman aged 18-30 years in good health. The sequenced sample consisted of blood.

The CDR3 coding sequence is TGCGCCAGCAGTGAAATAACGGTCTCCTACAATGAGCAGTTCTTC. Amino acid sequence: CASSEITVSYNEQFF. The chain links TRBV10-1 to TRBJ2-1; D is undetermined. Germline loops: CDR1 WNHNN, CDR2 SYGVQD (reference sequence). CDR3 length: 15 amino acids. Trimming removed 3 bases from V and 0 bases from J, with 9 bases in between.